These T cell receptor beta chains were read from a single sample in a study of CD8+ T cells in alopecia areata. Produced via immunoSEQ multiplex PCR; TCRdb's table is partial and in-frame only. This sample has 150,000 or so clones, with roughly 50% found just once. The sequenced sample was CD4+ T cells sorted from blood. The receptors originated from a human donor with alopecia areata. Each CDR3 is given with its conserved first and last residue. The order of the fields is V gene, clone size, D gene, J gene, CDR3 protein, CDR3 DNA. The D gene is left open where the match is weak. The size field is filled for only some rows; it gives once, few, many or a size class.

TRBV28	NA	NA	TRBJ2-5	CASSLRPSGSRQETQYF	TGTGCCAGCAGTTTACGTCCCTCCGGGAGCAGGCAAGAGACCCAGTACTTC
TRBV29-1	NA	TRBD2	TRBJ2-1	CSVTRGAGGPEQFF	TGCAGCGTCACCCGCGGAGCGGGAGGGCCTGAGCAGTTCTTC
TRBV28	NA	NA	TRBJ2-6	CASSPIANSGANVLTF	TGTGCCAGCAGTCCCATAGCTAACTCTGGGGCCAACGTCCTGACTTTC
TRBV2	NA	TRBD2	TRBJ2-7	CASILGLAGAYEQYF	TGTGCCAGCATACTGGGACTAGCGGGAGCCTACGAGCAGTACTTC
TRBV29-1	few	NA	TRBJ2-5	CSVLGGGETQYF	TGCAGCGTTTTAGGGGGAGGAGAGACCCAGTACTTC
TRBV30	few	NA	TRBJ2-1	CAWSPPGRLFF	TGTGCCTGGAGCCCCCCCGGAAGATTGTTCTTC
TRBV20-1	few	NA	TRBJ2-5	CSASMETQYF	TGCAGTGCTAGCATGGAGACCCAGTACTTC
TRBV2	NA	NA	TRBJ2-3	CASKAPSTDTQYF	TGTGCCAGCAAAGCCCCTAGCACAGATACGCAGTATTTT
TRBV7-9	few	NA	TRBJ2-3	CASSFLGRDRTQYF	TGTGCCAGCAGCTTTTTGGGCCGAGACCGCACGCAGTATTTT
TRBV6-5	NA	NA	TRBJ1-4	CASRPGQLNEKLFF	TGTGCCAGCAGACCCGGACAGCTTAATGAAAAACTGTTTTTT
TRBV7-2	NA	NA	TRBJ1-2	CASSVAWSEYGYTF	TGTGCCAGCAGCGTAGCGTGGTCCGAGTATGGCTACACCTTC
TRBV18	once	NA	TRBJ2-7	CASSPGGSYEQYF	TGTGCCAGCTCACCTGGGGGTTCCTACGAGCAGTACTTC
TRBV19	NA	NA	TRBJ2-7	CASSIGTYGTYEQYF	TGTGCCAGTAGTATAGGAACATACGGGACCTACGAGCAGTACTTC
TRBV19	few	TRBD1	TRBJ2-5	CASSGPGQGAFETQYF	TGTGCCAGTAGTGGCCCGGGACAGGGGGCGTTCGAGACCCAGTACTTC
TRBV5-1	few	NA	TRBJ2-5	CASSLRESGYEVTQYF	TGCGCCAGCAGCTTGAGGGAGAGCGGATATGAAGTGACCCAGTACTTC
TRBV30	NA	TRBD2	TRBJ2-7	CAWRVGLGREQYF	TGTGCCTGGAGGGTTGGACTAGGGCGCGAGCAGTACTTC
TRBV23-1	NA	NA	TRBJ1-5	CASSQSGGLLNQPQHF	TGCGCCAGCAGTCAATCAGGGGGGCTCCTCAATCAGCCCCAGCATTTT
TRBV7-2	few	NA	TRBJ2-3	CASSLADTQYF	TGTGCCAGCAGCTTAGCAGATACGCAGTATTTT
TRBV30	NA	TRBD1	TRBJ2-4	CASGRGQAINIQYF	TGTGCCTCCGGAAGGGGACAGGCTATTAACATTCAGTACTTC
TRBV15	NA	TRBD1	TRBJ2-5	CATSRDRQGGETQYF	TGTGCCACCAGCAGAGATAGACAGGGCGGAGAGACCCAGTACTTC
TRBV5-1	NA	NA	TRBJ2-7	CASSIGTMYEQYF	TGCGCCAGCAGCATTGGGACAATGTACGAGCAGTACTTC
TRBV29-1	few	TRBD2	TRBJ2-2	CSVDRGGNTGELFF	TGCAGCGTTGACCGCGGGGGGAACACCGGGGAGCTGTTTTTT
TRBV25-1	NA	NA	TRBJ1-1	CASRFSVNTEAFF	TGTGCCAGCAGGTTCTCAGTGAACACTGAAGCTTTCTTT
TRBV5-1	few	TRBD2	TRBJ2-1	CASSPRIAGRLAEQFF	TGCGCCAGCAGCCCCCGTATAGCGGGGAGATTGGCCGAGCAGTTCTTC
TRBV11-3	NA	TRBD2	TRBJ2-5	CASSLAGGVRGETQYF	TGTGCCAGCAGCTTAGCGGGAGGTGTCCGTGGAGAGACCCAGTACTTC
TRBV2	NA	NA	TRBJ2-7	CASSAIGRRGTYEQYF	TGTGCCAGCAGCGCCATCGGTCGTAGGGGGACCTACGAGCAGTACTTC
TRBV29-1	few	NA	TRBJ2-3	CSVALGDTQYF	TGCAGCGTCGCCCTAGGAGATACGCAGTATTTT
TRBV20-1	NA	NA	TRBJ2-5	CSARVKTQYF	TGCAGTGCTAGAGTAAAGACCCAGTACTTC
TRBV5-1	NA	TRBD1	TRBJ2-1	CASSLNSGTGTDEQFF	TGCGCCAGCAGTTTGAATTCCGGGACAGGGACCGATGAGCAGTTCTTC
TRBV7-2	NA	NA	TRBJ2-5	CASSLSAEGLETQYF	TGTGCCAGCAGCCTCTCAGCGGAGGGGTTGGAGACCCAGTACTTC
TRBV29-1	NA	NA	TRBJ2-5	CSVELGRLGETQYF	TGCAGCGTTGAACTGGGGAGACTAGGGGAGACCCAGTACTTC
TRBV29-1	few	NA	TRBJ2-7	CSTGNSYEQYF	TGCAGCACCGGGAACTCCTACGAGCAGTACTTC
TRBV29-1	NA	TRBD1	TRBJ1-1	CSVLRDRTFEAFF	TGCAGCGTCCTCCGGGACAGGACCTTTGAAGCTTTCTTT
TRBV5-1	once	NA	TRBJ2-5	CASSLLLEETQYF	TGCGCCAGCAGCCTCTTGCTGGAAGAGACCCAGTACTTC
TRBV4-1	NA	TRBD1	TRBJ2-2	CASRTGQASRELFF	TGCGCCAGCAGAACGGGACAGGCGTCAAGGGAGCTGTTTTTT
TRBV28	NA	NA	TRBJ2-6	CASSPAGQIVSGANVLTF	TGTGCCAGCAGTCCGGCGGGACAGATTGTCTCTGGGGCCAACGTCCTGACTTTC
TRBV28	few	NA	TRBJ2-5	CASSLVGRETQYF	TGTGCCAGCAGTTTAGTAGGGAGGGAGACCCAGTACTTC
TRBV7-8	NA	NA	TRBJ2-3	CASSLEALTDTQYF	TGTGCCAGCAGCTTAGAAGCCCTCACAGATACGCAGTATTTT
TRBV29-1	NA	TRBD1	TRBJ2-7	CSARGTADYEQYF	TGCAGCGCCAGAGGGACAGCAGACTACGAGCAGTACTTC
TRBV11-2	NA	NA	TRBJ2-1	CASSLGLAGYNEQFF	TGTGCCAGCAGCTTAGGCCTAGCCGGTTACAATGAGCAGTTCTTC
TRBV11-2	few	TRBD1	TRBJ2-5	CASSPRTGGQETQYF	TGTGCCAGCAGCCCACGGACAGGGGGTCAAGAGACCCAGTACTTC
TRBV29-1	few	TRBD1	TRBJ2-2	CSVTGGANTGELFF	TGCAGCGTAACAGGGGGCGCGAACACCGGGGAGCTGTTTTTT
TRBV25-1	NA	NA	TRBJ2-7	CASSLGVAQYF	TGTGCCAGCAGCCTCGGGGTCGCGCAGTACTTC
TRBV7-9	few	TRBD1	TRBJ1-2	CASSLDRVEGYTF	TGTGCCAGCAGCTTGGACAGGGTGGAAGGCTACACCTTC
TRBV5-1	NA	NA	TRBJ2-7	CASSLDTGRVVEQYF	TGCGCCAGCAGCTTGGATACAGGGAGGGTCGTCGAGCAGTACTTC
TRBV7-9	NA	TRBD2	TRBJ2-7	CASSLASGREYEQYF	TGTGCCAGCAGCTTAGCTAGCGGGAGGGAGTACGAGCAGTACTTC
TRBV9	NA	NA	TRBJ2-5	CASSVGILAGDETQYF	TGTGCCAGCAGCGTAGGAATTCTGGCAGGGGACGAGACCCAGTACTTC
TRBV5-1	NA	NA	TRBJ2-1	CASSLALGEQFF	TGCGCCAGCAGCTTGGCCCTCGGGGAGCAGTTCTTC
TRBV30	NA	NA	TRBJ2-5	CAWSVSSGIRWETQYF	TGTGCCTGGAGTGTATCGAGCGGCATCCGTTGGGAGACCCAGTACTTC
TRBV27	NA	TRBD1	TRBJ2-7	CASSQPPGQGNVDEQYF	TGTGCCAGCAGTCAACCCCCGGGACAGGGAAACGTAGACGAGCAGTACTTC
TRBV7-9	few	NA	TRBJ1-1	CASSLKAVNTEAFF	TGTGCCAGCAGCTTAAAGGCGGTGAACACTGAAGCTTTCTTT
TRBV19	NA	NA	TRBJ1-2	CASSITNYGYTF	TGTGCCAGTAGCATAACTAACTATGGCTACACCTTC
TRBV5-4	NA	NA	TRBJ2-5	CASSLAERKETQYF	TGTGCCAGCAGCTTGGCTGAGCGAAAAGAGACCCAGTACTTC
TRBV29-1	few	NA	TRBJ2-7	CSVGTLYEQYF	TGCAGCGTTGGGACCCTCTACGAGCAGTACTTC
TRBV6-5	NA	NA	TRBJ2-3	CASSLKLLADTQYF	TGTGCCAGCAGTCTAAAACTGCTAGCAGATACGCAGTATTTT
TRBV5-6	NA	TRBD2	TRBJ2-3	CASSPPGLALSTDTQYF	TGTGCCAGCAGCCCACCGGGACTAGCGTTGAGCACAGATACGCAGTATTTT
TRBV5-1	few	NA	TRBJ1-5	CASSFTAQPQHF	TGCGCCAGCAGCTTTACCGCCCAGCCCCAGCATTTT
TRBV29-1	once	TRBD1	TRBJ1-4	CSVKPGQGLGTNEKLFF	TGCAGCGTAAAACCCGGACAGGGACTCGGGACTAATGAAAAACTGTTTTTT
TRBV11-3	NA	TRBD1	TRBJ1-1	CASSPRDRRNPEAFF	TGTGCCAGCAGCCCTAGGGACAGGAGGAACCCTGAAGCTTTCTTT